This T cell receptor beta chain was obtained from a study of early T cells in non-severe SARS-CoV-2 infection (dated by TCRdb to about 2021). Looking at the study overall: TCR sequencing used bulk RNA from unsorted whole blood, so alpha and beta chains could not be paired.

This clonotype was seen only a few times. It lacks a known antigen. No per-base quality is available; no much larger clone lies one base away. The library came from 5' RACE. TCRdb records NextSeq 500 as the sequencer. In the TCR library protocol, unique molecular identifiers were attached to individual cDNA molecules to correct for PCR bias and sequencing error. TCR alpha and beta chains were both sequenced, and the abundances of alpha and beta sequences in each sample were closely correlated with each other. The original methods were these. V gene, J gene and CDR3 annotation of TCR sequences was performed with Decombinator V4. Expanded TCRs were defined as changing significantly between any two time points under a Poisson model with p below 0.0001. TCR abundances were normalised to the total number of TCRs sequenced per sample and were expressed as counts per million. VDJdb, accessed on 1 November 2021, was searched for TCRs annotated for CMV, EBV and SARS-CoV-2, and TCRs annotated for more than one antigen were excluded. The raw public reads went through TCRdb reprocessing: fastp at Q25, MiXCR clone calling, in-frame beta chains kept. Merged by CDR3 protein, the rows form single entries marked with the most common genes and DNA. The V and J calls reflect TCRdb's pipeline rather than the authors' work. Across this sample there are around 39,000 distinct CDR3 sequences, with 5.4% seen only once. The ten most abundant clones make up approximately 6% of the sample.

Set within a cohort of healthcare workers in London, UK, this nested case-control study involved weekly PCR testing of nasopharyngeal swabs along with blood sampling. Healthcare workers were recruited between 23 and 31 March 2020, during the week of the UK lockdown, and were followed weekly for up to roughly 15 weeks. General conclusions and limits of the study: VDJdb matching was skewed toward anti-spike CD8 responses and likely underestimated virus-specific expansions, missing private and CD4 specificities.

This TCR came from an adult who was a healthcare worker with PCR-confirmed SARS-CoV-2 infection or an uninfected control (not recorded which). The sample here was whole blood, taken at baseline.

This receptor has the CDR3 CASSYGGAVYGYTF. Here is the DNA: TGTGCCAGCAGTTACGGGGGGGCAGTCTATGGCTACACCTTC. The rearranged segments are TRBV6-5 and TRBJ1-2; a weak D assignment points to TRBD1 (6 bases agree). Reading the germline V gene gives CDR1 MNHEY and CDR2 SVGAGI. CDR3 length: 14 amino acids, cysteine to phenylalanine. Of the read, only the CDR3 DNA is kept; its 42 bases are in frame from base 1. V is pared back by 2 bases and J by 4 bases, with 11 bases lying between the germline termini.